This TCR beta chain was recovered during a study of early T cells in non-severe SARS-CoV-2 infection. Study-level information: Chains were not paired, and sequencing was done on bulk RNA from unsorted whole blood. Study outcomes and limitations: VDJdb matches were skewed toward anti-spike CD8 T cell responses.

Individual cDNA molecules received unique molecular identifiers. Each CDR3 protein gets one entry after TCRdb re-called the 5' RACE reads with MiXCR. The table includes 50,000 or so distinct CDR3 sequences, around 14% detected once. Germline loops: CDR1 MDHEN, CDR2 SYDVKM. CDR3 size: 16 residues. Trimming shortened V by 6 bases and J by 0 bases, and 17 bases separated the two germline ends. This clonotype was counted many times. Its antigen is not identified. Sequencing input: whole blood. This chain joins TRBV28 and TRBJ1-1; D unresolved. This receptor was obtained from an adult who was a healthcare worker with PCR-confirmed SARS-CoV-2 infection or an uninfected control (not recorded which). CDR3: CASRPSVRRVNTEAFF. In DNA form, the CDR3 reads TGTGCCAGCAGACCTTCCGTAAGACGGGTGAACACTGAAGCTTTCTTT.